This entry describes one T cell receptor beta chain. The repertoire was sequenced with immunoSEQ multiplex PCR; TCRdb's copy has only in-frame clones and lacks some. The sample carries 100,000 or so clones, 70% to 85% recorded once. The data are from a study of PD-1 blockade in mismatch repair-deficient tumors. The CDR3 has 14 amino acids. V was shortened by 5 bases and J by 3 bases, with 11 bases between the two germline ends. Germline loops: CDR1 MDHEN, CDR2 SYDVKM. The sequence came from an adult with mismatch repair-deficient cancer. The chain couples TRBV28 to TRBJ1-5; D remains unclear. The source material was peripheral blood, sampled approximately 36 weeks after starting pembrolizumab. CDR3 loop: CASSRQKSNQPQHF. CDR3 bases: TGTGCCAGCAGTCGTCAGAAATCCAATCAGCCCCAGCATTTT.